The T cell receptor (beta chain) described here comes from a study of blood T cells in healthy people across ages. Around 10 milliliters of peripheral blood were drawn from each donor. Alongside a J-beta primer mix, a sample-barcoded 5' primer served in a second PCR lasting 7 to 11 cycles. Every sample returned 2.5 million or more CDR3-containing paired-end reads. TCRdb called the 5' RACE reads again in MiXCR, with one record for every CDR3 protein. This repertoire shows around 1.7 million distinct CDR3 sequences, approximately 28% found once; its top ten account for 6.5% to 8.5%. General study points: The donors' CMV status was not determined, possibly confounding changes in expanded clonotypes. Higher naive T cell percentage went strongly together with higher TCR beta diversity.

CDR1 SGHNT and CDR2 YYREEE come from the germline V gene (reference sequence). The CDR3 has 16 amino acids. There are a few counts of this clonotype. Its antigen is still unknown. Sequencing was performed on blood. The chain employs TRBV5-4 and TRBJ2-4, with a tentative D call TRBD2 (6 bases). The DNA end is a closer match to TRBJ2-5, so the J assignment may be wrong. This clonotype originated in a woman under 40 in good health. Here the CDR3 reads CASSLGGLAIWETQYF. CDR3 nucleotides: TGTGCCAGCAGCTTGGGTGGGCTAGCGATCTGGGAGACCCAGTACTTC.